This T cell receptor (beta chain) was profiled in a study of shared clonotypes between healthy human individuals. There are 16 residues in the CDR3. CDR1 is SEHNR and CDR2 is FQNEAQ in the germline V gene (reference sequence). V was clipped by 5 bases and J by 0 bases, with 17 bases between them. The method was immunoSEQ multiplex PCR; TCRdb's version includes in-frame clones alone and lacks a portion of them. The repertoire holds fewer than 800,000 clones, with just over 90% as singletons. CD45RO-negative, CCR7-selected cells formed the naive CD8 fraction, which excluded terminally differentiated effector memory CD45RA+ cells.

The sequence derives from a man aged 25 to 45 in good health. The sequenced material came from naive CD8+ T cells sorted from blood. The genes are TRBV7-9 and TRBJ2-7; no definite D call. CDR3 protein: CASSTATGRSSYEQYF. The CDR3 DNA reads as TGTGCCAGCAGCACCGCCACCGGACGGAGCTCCTACGAGCAGTACTTC.